The text below deals with one T cell receptor beta chain. Antigen unknown. This sample is drawn from a study of identical twins. Study-wide points: Cord blood's abundant beta clonotypes had fewer insertions, unlike memory repertoires.

Germline values: CDR1 MDHEN, CDR2 SYDVKM. With 6 bases removed from V and 9 bases from J, the gap between germline ends came to 18 bases. This CDR3 contains 14 residues. Template switching, a step in the protocol, added a universal primer site, and cDNA carried unique molecular identifiers. MiXCR was run by TCRdb on the 5' RACE reads, yielding one entry per CDR3 protein. The data show about 890,000 distinct CDR3 sequences, 12% seen once. These data also formed part of another study, on yellow fever vaccine responses in identical twins.

This receptor was taken from a woman aged 18-35 years in good health. The gene calls are TRBV28 and TRBJ1-5, with D uncertain. The sample was PBMCs. As DNA, the CDR3 is TGTGCCAGCAGCCCCGGGCCCCTCTGCGGGCCCCAGCATTTT. It translates to CASSPGPLCGPQHF.